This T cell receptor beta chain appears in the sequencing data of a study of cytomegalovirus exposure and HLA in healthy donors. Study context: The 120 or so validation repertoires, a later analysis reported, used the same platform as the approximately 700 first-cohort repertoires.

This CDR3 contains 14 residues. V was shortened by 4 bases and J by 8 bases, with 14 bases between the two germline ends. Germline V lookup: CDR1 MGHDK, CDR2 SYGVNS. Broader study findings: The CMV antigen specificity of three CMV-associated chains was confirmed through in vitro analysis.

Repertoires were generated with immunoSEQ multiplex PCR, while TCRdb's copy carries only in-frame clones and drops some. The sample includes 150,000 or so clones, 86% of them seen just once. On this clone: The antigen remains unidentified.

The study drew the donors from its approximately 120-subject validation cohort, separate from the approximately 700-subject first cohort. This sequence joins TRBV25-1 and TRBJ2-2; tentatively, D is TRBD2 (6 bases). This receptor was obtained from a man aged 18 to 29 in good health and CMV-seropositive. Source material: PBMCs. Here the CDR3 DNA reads TGTGCCAGCAGTGGCGGGACCCCCGAGGGGGAGCTGTTTTTT. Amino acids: CASSGGTPEGELFF.